The TCR beta chain under discussion was sequenced for a study of cytomegalovirus exposure and HLA in healthy donors. Study in general: Earlier sequencing of 150 million to 200 million T cells yielded nearly 120 million unique TCR beta sequences. In an early release, HLA-typed donors contributed some 82 million unique TCR sequences. Study results and caveats: CMV serostatus was the only immune exposure information that was available.

Regarding this clone: The antigen is undetermined.

Although they were nominally healthy when sampled, donors likely had unrecorded immune exposures. Amplification used 60 Vbeta primers and 13 Jbeta primers. Data came from immunoSEQ multiplex PCR; TCRdb stores just in-frame clones and leaves some out. Among 110,000 to 150,000 clones listed, roughly 79% were seen once. Trimming removed 4 bases from V and 0 bases from J, with 18 bases in between. Germline CDR1 is MDHEN and CDR2 is SYDVKM. This CDR3 comprises 17 residues. Sample: PBMCs. The chain links TRBV28 to TRBJ2-5, with D possibly TRBD2 on 6 matching bases. This clonotype was sampled from a male donor in good health and CMV-seronegative. CDR3 DNA sequence: TGTGCCAGCAGTTCCCGGGCGGCTAGCGAGTACCAAGAGACCCAGTACTTC. Amino acid sequence: CASSSRAASEYQETQYF.